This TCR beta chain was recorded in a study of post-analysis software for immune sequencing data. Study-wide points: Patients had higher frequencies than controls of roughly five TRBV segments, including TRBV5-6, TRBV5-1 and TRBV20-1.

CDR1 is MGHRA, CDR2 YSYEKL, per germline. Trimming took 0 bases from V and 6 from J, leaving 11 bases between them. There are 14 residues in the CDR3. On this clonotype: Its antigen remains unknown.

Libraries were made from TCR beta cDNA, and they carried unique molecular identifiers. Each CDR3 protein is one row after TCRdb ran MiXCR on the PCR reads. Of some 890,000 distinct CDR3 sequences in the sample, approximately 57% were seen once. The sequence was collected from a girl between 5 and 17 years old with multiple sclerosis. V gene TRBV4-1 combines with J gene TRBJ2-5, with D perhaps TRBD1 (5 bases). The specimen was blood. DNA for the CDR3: TGCGCCAGCAGCCAAGAAAGGGGCGGACAGACCCAGTACTTC. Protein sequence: CASSQERGGQTQYF.